This T cell receptor (beta chain) was obtained from a study of blood T cell repertoires in COVID-19. The table came from immunoSEQ multiplex PCR; TCRdb's copy has only in-frame clones and leaves some out. Here the sample spans about 160,000 clones, about 90% being singletons. CDR1 and CDR2 from the germline V gene are MDHEN and SYDVKM. CDR3 length: 13 residues. V trimming: 7 bases; J trimming: 6 bases; junction bases outside the gene matches: 8. The V gene is TRBV28, the J gene TRBJ1-2; 7 nucleotides match TRBD1. Sequences were obtained from PBMCs or T cells enriched from blood (not recorded which). This clonotype was sampled from a woman between 50 and 59 years old who had recovered from COVID-19. For the CDR3, the DNA is TGTGCCAGCACCATGGACAGGTTCGATGGCTACACCTTC. Protein: CASTMDRFDGYTF.